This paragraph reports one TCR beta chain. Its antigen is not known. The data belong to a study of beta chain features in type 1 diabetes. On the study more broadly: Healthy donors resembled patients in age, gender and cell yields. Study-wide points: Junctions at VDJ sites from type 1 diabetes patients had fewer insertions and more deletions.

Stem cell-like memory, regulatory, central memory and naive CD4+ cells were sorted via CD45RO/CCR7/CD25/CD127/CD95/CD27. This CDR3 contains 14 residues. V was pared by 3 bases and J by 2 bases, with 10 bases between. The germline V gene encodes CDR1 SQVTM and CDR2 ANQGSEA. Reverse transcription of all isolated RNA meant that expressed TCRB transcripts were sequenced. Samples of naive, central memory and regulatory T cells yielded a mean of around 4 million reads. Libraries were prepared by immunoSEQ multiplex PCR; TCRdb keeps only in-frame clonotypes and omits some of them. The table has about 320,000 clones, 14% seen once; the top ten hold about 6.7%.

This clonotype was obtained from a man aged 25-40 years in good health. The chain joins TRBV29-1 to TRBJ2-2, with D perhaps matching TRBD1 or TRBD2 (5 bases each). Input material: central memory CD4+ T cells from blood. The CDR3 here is CSVDRGSNTGELFF. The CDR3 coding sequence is TGCAGCGTTGATCGGGGCAGCAACACCGGGGAGCTGTTTTTT.